This TCR beta chain was sequenced in a study of Ad26.COV2.S vaccination and SARS-CoV-2 variants. At the level of the study: Vaccine-arm donor from the placebo-controlled COV1001 Ad26.COV2.S trial.

Sequencing was performed with immunoSEQ multiplex PCR; in TCRdb, only in-frame clones are kept and a portion is missing. Here the sample spans around 450,000 clones, approximately 92% being singletons. V was trimmed by 4 bases and J by 4 bases, leaving 12 bases between them. Germline V gives CDR1 SGHTA, CDR2 FQGNSA. The CDR3 is 14 amino acids. Treatment described: roughly 19 received Ad26.COV2.S at low or high dose, single or two shots; a few received placebo; per-sample allocation not given. Specimen acquisition occurred on day 63 following the initial vaccine or placebo injection. V gene TRBV7-2 combines with J gene TRBJ2-3, with unresolved D. This TCR was sampled from a person between 18 and 59 years old who received the Ad26.COV2.S COVID-19 vaccine or a placebo. Sample: peripheral blood, taken in a trial of Ad26.COV2.S vaccine versus placebo. The CDR3 reads CASSSRLAADTQYF. The DNA for the CDR3 is TGTGCCAGCAGCTCCAGACTGGCGGCAGATACGCAGTATTTT.